In this sample, the clone carrying this TCR beta chain turned up many times. Its antigen is unidentified. The sample originates from a study of Graves' ophthalmopathy and Graves' hyperthyroidism. RNA served as the template for amplifying TCR beta CDR3 regions. First-round RT-PCR employed HTBI primers, with a second-round multiplex PCR after it. TCRdb independently ran MiXCR on the multiplex PCR reads; one entry per CDR3 protein. The sample contains hundreds of thousands of distinct CDR3 sequences, roughly 14% of which appear only once. Findings of the study overall: Blood samples also showed most expanded thyroid clonotypes exceeding 0.001 frequency.

This CDR3 comprises 12 residues. Germline V gives CDR1 SGHTA, CDR2 FQGNSA. V was shortened by 9 bases and J by 6 bases, with 12 bases between the two germline ends. Each donor who had ophthalmopathy showed moderate-to-severe activity, a CAS of ≥3, a NOSPECS of ≥4, and a duration under 3 months. Input material: blood. The chain recombines TRBV7-2 with TRBJ2-4, with TRBD2 as a possible D gene (7 bases). The source of this sequence is a woman younger than 45 with Graves' ophthalmopathy. CDR3 region: CASRGAGNIQYF. Written as DNA, the CDR3 is TGTGCCAGTCGGGGGGCGGGAAACATTCAGTACTTC.